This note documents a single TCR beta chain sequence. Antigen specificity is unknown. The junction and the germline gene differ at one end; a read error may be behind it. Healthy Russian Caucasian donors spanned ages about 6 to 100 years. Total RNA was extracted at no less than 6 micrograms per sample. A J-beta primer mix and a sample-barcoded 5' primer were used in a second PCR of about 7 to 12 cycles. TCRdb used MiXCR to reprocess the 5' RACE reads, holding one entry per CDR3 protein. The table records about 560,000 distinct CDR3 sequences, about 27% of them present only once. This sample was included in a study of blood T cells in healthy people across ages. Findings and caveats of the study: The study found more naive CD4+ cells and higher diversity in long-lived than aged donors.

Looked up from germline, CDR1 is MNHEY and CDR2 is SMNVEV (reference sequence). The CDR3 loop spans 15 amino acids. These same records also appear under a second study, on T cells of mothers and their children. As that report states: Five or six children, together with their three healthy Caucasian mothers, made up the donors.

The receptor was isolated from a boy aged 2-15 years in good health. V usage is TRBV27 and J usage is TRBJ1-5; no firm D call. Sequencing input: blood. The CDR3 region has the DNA TGTGCCAGCAGTTTATCGACTGGTAGCAGTCAGCCCCAGCATTTT. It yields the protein CASSLSTGSSQPQHF.